The sequence of this T cell receptor (beta chain) was determined in a study of spatial heterogeneity in lung cancer. Sample time point: sample taken at primary tumor resection. Tumor, nontumor lung or frozen PBMC supplied whole RNA, sequenced without sorting. Unique molecular identifiers, one per molecule, were present on every TCR cDNA molecule. Each CDR3 protein gets one entry after TCRdb re-called the 5' RACE reads with MiXCR. Of approximately 82,000 distinct CDR3 sequences listed, around 13% are singletons. The table lists this clonotype with many counts. This TCR was recovered from a male donor with early-stage non-small cell lung cancer. This specimen consisted of PBMCs, obtained at surgery.

The CDR3 DNA reads as TGCAGTGCTACTAAGGGGTCGGGAGGAGCCCTCTACGAGCAGTACTTC. Translation gives CSATKGSGGALYEQYF. The chain recombines TRBV20-1 with TRBJ2-7; 7 nucleotides align to TRBD2. V trimming: 4 bases; J trimming: 3 bases; junction bases outside the gene matches: 15. Germline V CDR1 and CDR2: DFQATT, SNEGSKA (reference sequence). The CDR3 has 16 residues.